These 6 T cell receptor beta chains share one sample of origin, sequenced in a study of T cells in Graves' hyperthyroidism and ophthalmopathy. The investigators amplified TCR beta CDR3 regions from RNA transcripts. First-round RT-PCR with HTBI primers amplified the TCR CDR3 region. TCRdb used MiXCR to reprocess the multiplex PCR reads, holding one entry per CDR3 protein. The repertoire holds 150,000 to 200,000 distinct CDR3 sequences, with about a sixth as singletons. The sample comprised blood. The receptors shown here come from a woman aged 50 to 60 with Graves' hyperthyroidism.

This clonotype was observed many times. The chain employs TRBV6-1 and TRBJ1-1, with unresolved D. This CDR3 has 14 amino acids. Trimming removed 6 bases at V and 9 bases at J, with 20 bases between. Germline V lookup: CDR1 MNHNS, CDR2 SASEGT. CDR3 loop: CASRPTARHPKAFF. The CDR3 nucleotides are TGTGCCAGCAGACCTACGGCCCGGCACCCGAAAGCTTTCTTT.

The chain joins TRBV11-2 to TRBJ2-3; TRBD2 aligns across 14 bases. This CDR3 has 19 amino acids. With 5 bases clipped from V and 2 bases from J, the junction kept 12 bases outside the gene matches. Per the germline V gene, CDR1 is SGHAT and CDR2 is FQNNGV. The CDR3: CASSIGLAGGGYATDTQYF. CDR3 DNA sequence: TGTGCCAGCAGCATAGGACTAGCGGGGGGAGGTTATGCCACAGATACGCAGTATTTT.

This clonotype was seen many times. The CDR3 region has the DNA TGTGCCAGCAGCTTGACCCTCCGGACAGGGGAGAATGGCTACACCTTC. It is translated as CASSLTLRTGENGYTF. The chain is built from TRBV7-9 and TRBJ1-2; 9 nucleotides agree with TRBD1. The germline V gene encodes CDR1 SEHNR and CDR2 FQNEAQ (reference sequence). With V trimmed by 3 bases and J by 6 bases, 11 bases remained unmatched. The CDR3 has 16 amino acids.

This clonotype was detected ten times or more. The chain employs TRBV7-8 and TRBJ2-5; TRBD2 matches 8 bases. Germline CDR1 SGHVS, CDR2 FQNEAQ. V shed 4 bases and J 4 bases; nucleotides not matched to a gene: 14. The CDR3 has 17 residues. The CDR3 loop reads CASSSNSGRGGGETQYF. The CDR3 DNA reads TGTGCCAGCAGCTCGAACTCAGGTCGGGGGGGGGGAGAGACCCAGTACTTC. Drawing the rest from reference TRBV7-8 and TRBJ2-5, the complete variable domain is GAGVSQSPRYKVAKRGQDVALRCDPISGHVSLFWYQQALGQGPEFLTYFQNEAQLDKSGLPSDRFFAERPEGSVSTLKIQRTQQEDSAVYLCASSSNSGRGGGETQYFGPGTRLLVL.

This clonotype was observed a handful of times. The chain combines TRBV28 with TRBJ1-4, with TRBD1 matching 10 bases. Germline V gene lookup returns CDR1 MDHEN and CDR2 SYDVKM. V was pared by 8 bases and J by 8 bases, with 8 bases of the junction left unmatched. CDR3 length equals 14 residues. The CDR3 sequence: CASGYGTGEEKLFF. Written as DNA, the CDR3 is TGTGCCAGCGGCTACGGGACAGGGGAAGAAAAACTGTTTTTT.

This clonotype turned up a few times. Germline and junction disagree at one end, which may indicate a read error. The CDR3, as DNA: TGTGCCAGCAGCGTACAGCAGGGGTCCTACGATGAGCAGTTCTTC. It codes for CASSVQQGSYDEQFF. The gene calls are TRBV9 and TRBJ2-1, with D perhaps TRBD1 (6 bases). Germline CDR1 reads SGDLS; CDR2 reads YYNGEE. This CDR3 is 15 amino acids long.